This TCR beta chain was profiled in a study of response to subunit inactivated influenza vaccine. Study-wide findings and caveats: Few additional T cells are recruited per seasonal influenza vaccination, authors suggested.

One entry per CDR3 protein results from TCRdb running MiXCR on the RT-PCR reads. This sample has around 570,000 distinct CDR3 sequences, with 6% to 9% found just once. This clonotype was seen more than once but under ten times. The antigen remains undetermined. Germline V gene sequence: CDR1 SQVTM, CDR2 ANQGSEA. The CDR3 runs 13 residues. V was trimmed by 4 bases and J by 0 bases, leaving 9 bases between them. The V gene is TRBV29-1, the J gene TRBJ1-2; D is uncertain. This TCR was sampled from a man aged 50-75 years who received an inactivated influenza vaccine. Sequenced material: PBMCs from blood, taken less than 30 months after vaccination. The CDR3 here is CSVAVTTNYGYTF. In DNA, the CDR3 is TGCAGCGTTGCAGTGACAACTAACTATGGCTACACCTTC.